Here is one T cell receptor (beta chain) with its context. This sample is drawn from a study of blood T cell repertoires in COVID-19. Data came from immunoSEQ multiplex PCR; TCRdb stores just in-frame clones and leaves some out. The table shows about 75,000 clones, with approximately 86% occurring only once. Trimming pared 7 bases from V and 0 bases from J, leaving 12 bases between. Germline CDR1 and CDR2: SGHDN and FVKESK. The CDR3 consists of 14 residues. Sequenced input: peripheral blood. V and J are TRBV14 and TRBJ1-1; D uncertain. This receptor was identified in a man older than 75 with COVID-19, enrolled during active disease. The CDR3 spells CASTSGVLNTEAFF. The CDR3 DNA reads TGTGCCAGCACCTCGGGAGTTTTGAACACTGAAGCTTTCTTT.